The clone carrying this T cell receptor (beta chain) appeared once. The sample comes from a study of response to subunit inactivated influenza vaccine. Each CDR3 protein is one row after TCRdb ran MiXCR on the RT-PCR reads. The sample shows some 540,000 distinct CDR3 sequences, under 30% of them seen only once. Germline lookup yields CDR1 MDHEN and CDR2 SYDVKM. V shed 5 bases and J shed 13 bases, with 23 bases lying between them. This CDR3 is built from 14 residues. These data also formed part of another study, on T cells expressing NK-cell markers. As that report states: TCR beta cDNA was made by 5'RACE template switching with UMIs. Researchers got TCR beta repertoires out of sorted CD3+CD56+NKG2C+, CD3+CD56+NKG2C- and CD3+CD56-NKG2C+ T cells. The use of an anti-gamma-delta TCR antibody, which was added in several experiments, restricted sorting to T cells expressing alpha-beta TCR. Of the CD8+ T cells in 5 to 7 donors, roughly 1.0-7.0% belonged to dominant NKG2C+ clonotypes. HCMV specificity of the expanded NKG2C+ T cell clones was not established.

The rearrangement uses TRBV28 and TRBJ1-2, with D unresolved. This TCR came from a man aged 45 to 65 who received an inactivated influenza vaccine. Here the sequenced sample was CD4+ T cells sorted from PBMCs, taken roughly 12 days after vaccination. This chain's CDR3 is CASSIPGSDPVSTF. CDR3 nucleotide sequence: TGTGCCAGCAGTATTCCGGGATCCGACCCCGTCTCCACCTTC.